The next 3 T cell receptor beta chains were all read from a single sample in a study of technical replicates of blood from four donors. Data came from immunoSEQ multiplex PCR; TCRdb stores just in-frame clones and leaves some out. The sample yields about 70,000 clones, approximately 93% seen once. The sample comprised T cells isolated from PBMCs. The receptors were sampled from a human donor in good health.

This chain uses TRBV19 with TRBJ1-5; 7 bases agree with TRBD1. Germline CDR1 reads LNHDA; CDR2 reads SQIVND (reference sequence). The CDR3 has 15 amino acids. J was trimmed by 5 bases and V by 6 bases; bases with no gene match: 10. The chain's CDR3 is CASRGGGDSYQPQHF. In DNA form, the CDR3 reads TGTGCCAGTAGGGGGGGTGGGGACAGCTATCAGCCCCAGCATTTT.

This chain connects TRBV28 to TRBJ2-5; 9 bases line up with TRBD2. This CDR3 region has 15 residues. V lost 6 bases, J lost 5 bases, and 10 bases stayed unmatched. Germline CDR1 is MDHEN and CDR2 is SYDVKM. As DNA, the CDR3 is TGTGCCAGCAGCCGGACTAGCGAGGTGTTGGAGACCCAGTACTTC. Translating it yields CASSRTSEVLETQYF.

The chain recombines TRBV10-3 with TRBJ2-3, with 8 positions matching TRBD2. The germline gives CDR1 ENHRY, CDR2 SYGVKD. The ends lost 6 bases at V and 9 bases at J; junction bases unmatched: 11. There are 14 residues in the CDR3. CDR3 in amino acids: CAIRKTISGETQYF. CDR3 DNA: TGTGCCATCAGGAAAACGATTAGCGGGGAAACGCAGTATTTT.